One T cell receptor beta chain is described in this entry. This clone was detected once. No cognate antigen has been identified for it. No qualities accompany the bases; no much larger clone lies one base away. TCRbeta CDR3 regions were amplified from genomic DNA using the immunoSEQ Assay, a bias-controlled multiplex PCR. The authors' pipeline ran thus. Nucleated cell counts per sample were estimated from amplification of reference gene primers within the assay. To quantify the absolute abundance of each unique TCRbeta CDR3 rearrangement, sequence reads were collapsed and filtered. Productive Simpson clonality was computed per sample as the square root of Simpson's diversity index over productive rearrangements. Sourced from immuneACCESS, this table was stored by TCRdb with only in-frame sequences that have V and J called. A share of the clones is absent; for the studies checked, an unresolved V gene accounts for under half, and the remainder has no known explanation. V and J calls and clone size are copied from that table; D and trimming were computed from the DNA. This sample has a few hundred thousand clones in its table, and around 83% of those were observed once. Nearly 9% of the sample is taken by the ten largest.

From its cysteine to its phenylalanine, the CDR3 spans 18 amino acids. Left in the record is the CDR3 DNA by itself, 54 bases read in frame from the first base. Clipping removes 3 bases from V and 2 bases from J, with 5 as the unmatched junction base count. CDR1 and CDR2, per the germline V gene, are LGHNA and YNFKEQ. This sample is part of a study of blood T cell repertoires in COVID-19 (dated by TCRdb to the early 2020s). Looking at the study overall: Samples from collaborators originated in the United States, Italy and Spain and spanned both the acute and convalescent phases of COVID-19. Where available, HLA class I and class II types were taken from metadata supplied by the sample provider and were not determined by assay-based typing. The prospective study material was composed of cDNA or gDNA derived from T cells, B-cell-depleted T cells, or PBMCs. Samples were obtained from the ongoing ImmuneRACE study (first 160 participants) and from about 1,300 subjects provided by 6 global collaborators. Nearly every sample came with metadata listing a de-identified subject ID, COVID-19 status, age in years and sex. The repertoires were made available in a free public database intended to serve as a resource for research on the immune response to SARS-CoV-2. The dataset comprised deeply sampled blood TCRbeta repertoires from subjects exposed to, actively infected with, or recovered from COVID-19. The paper's findings and limits, for the study overall: How much clinical and demographic metadata was included differed by source and by participant, and the metadata was provided uncurated.

The collaborating institutions used their own protocols to collect whole blood in K2EDTA tubes. Collaborator samples were shipped for TCRbeta analysis as frozen whole blood, isolated PBMCs, or DNA extracted from either sample type. The receptor comes from a man older than 75 with acute or convalescent COVID-19. The sample taken for sequencing was peripheral blood. The rearranged chain carries TRBV4-2 and TRBJ2-6, and 12 junctional nucleotides match TRBD2. The CDR3 protein: CASSHLLAGGPGANVLTF. The DNA sequence is given as TGTGCCAGCAGCCACCTACTAGCGGGAGGACCTGGGGCCAACGTCCTGACTTTC.